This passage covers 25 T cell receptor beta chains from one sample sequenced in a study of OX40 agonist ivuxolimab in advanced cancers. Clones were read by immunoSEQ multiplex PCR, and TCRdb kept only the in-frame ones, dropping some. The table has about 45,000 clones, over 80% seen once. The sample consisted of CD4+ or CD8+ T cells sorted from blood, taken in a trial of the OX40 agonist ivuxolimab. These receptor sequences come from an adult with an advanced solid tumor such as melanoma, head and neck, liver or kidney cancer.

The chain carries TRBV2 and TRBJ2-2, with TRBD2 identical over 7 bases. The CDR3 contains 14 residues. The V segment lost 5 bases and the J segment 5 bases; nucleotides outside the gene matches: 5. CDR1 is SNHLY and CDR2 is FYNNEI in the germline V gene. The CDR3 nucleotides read TGTGCCAGCAGTCCCGCTAGCGGAACCGGGGAGCTGTTTTTT. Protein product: CASSPASGTGELFF. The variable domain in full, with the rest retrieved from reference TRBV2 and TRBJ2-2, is EPEVTQTPSHQVTQMGQEVILRCVPISNHLYFYWYRQILGQKVEFLVSFYNNEISEKSEIFDDQFSVERPDGSNFTLKIRSTKLEDSAMYFCASSPASGTGELFFGEGSRLTVL.

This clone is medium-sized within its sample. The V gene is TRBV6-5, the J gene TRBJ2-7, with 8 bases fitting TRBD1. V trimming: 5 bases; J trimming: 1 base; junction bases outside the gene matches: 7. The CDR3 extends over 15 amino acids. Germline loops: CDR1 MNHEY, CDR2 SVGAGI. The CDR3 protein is CASSRQGQGSYEQYF. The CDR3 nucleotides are TGTGCCAGCAGTAGACAGGGGCAGGGGTCCTACGAGCAGTACTTC.

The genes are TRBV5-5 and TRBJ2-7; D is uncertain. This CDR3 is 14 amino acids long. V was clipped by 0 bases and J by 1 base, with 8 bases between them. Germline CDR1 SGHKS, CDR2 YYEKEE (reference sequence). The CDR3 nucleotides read TGTGCCAGCAGCTTGGTGGGTAATTCCTACGAGCAGTACTTC. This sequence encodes CASSLVGNSYEQYF.

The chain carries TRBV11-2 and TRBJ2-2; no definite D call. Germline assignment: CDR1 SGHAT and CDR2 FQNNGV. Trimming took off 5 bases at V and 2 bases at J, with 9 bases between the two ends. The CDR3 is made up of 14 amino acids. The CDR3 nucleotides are TGTGCCAGCAGCCCTAAATTTAACACCGGGGAGCTGTTTTTT. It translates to CASSPKFNTGELFF.

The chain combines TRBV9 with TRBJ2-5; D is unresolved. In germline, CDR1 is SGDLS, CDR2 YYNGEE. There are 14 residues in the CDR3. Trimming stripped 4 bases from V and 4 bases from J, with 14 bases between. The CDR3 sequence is CASSPYRFGETQYF. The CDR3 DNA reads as TGTGCCAGCAGCCCCTACAGATTCGGAGAGACCCAGTACTTC.

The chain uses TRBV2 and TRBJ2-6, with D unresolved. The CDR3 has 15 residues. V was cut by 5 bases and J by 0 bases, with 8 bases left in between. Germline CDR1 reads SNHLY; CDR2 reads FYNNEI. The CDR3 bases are TGTGCCAGCAGTTCACAGCTCTCTGGGGCCAACGTCCTGACTTTC. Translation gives CASSSQLSGANVLTF.

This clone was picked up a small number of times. CDR3 sequence (DNA): TGTGCCAGCAGTTGGAGAGAAGCTTTCTTT. As protein: CASSWREAFF. The V and J genes are TRBV28 and TRBJ1-1; no clear D. The CDR3 spans 10 residues. Between the trimmed V and J ends, which lost 4 bases and 8 bases, there was a span of 5 bases. CDR1 MDHEN and CDR2 SYDVKM come from the germline V gene.

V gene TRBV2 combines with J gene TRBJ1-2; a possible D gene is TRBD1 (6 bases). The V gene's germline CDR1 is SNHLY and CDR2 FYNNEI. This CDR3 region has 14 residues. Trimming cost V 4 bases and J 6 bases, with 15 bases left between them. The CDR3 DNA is TGTGCCAGCAGTGCACAGGGAAGGGGCCATGGCTACACCTTC. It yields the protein CASSAQGRGHGYTF.

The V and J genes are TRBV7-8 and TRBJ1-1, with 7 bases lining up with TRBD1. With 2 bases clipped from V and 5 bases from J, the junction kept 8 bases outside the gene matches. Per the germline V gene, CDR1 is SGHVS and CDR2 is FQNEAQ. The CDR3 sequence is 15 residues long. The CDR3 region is CASSLTYRGDTEAFF. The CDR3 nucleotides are TGTGCCAGCAGCTTAACCTACAGGGGTGATACTGAAGCTTTCTTT. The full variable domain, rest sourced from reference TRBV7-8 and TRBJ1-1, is GAGVSQSPRYKVAKRGQDVALRCDPISGHVSLFWYQQALGQGPEFLTYFQNEAQLDKSGLPSDRFFAERPEGSVSTLKIQRTQQEDSAVYLCASSLTYRGDTEAFFGQGTRLTVV.

For the CDR3, the DNA is TGCGCCAGCAGCCTCCGGACATTTAACTATGGCTACACCTTC. The encoded protein is CASSLRTFNYGYTF. The chain uses TRBV4-3 and TRBJ1-2; D perhaps matches TRBD1 (5 bases). This CDR3 has 14 residues. Germline lookup yields CDR1 LGHNA and CDR2 YSLEER. V shed 4 bases and J shed 1 base, with 10 bases lying between them.

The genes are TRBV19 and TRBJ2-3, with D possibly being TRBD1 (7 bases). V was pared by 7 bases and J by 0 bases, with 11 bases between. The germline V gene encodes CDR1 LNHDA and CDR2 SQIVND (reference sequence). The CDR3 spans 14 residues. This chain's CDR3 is CASNPGGSTDTQYF. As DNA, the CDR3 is TGTGCCAGTAACCCAGGGGGGAGCACAGATACGCAGTATTTT.

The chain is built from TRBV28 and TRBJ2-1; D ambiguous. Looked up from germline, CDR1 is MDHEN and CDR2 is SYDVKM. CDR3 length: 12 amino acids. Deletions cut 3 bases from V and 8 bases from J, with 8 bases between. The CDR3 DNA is TGTGCCAGCAGTTTGGGCTTTCATGAGCAGTTCTTC. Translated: CASSLGFHEQFF.

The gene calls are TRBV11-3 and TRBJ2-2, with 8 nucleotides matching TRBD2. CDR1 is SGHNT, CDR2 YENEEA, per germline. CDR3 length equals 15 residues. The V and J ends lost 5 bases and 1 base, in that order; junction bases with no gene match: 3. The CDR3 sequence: CASSPGGGNTGELFF. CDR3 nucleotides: TGTGCCAGCAGCCCCGGGGGGGGGAACACCGGGGAGCTGTTTTTT.

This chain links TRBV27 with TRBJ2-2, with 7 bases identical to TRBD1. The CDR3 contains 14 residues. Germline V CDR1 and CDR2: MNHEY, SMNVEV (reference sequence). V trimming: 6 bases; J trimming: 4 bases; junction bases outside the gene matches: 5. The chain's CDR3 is CASSQPGGTGELFF. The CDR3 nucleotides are TGTGCCAGCAGCCAACCAGGGGGCACCGGGGAGCTGTTTTTT.

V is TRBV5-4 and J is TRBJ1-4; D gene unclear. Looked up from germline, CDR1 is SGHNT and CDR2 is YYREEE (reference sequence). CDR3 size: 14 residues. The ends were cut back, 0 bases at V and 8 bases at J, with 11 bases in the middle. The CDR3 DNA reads TGTGCCAGCAGCTTGGGAATGGTACCCGAAAAACTGTTTTTT. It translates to CASSLGMVPEKLFF.

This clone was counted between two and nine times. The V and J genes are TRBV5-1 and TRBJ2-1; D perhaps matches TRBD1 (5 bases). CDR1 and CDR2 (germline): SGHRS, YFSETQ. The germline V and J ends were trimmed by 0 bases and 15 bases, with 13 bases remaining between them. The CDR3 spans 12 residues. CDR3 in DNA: TGCGCCAGCAGCTTGGGACAGTCAAGTTGGTTCTTC. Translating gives CASSLGQSSWFF.

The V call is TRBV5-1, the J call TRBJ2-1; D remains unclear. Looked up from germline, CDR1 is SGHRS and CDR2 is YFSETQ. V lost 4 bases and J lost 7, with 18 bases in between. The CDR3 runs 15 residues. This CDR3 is CASSPLDPGRNEQFF. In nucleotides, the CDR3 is TGCGCCAGCAGCCCTCTAGACCCCGGTAGGAATGAGCAGTTCTTC.

CDR3 coding DNA: TGCGCCAGCAGTCCCAGACTAGCCTCCCAGGGGAATGAGCAGTTCTTC. Its protein is CASSPRLASQGNEQFF. The gene calls are TRBV5-1 and TRBJ2-1; D may be TRBD2 (7 bases). V was cut by 5 bases and J by 7 bases, with 22 bases left in between. Germline CDR1 is SGHRS and CDR2 is YFSETQ. The CDR3 runs to 16 residues.

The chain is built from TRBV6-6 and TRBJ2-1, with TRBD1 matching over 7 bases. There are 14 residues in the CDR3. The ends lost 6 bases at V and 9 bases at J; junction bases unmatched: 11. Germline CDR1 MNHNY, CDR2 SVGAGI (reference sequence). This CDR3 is CASRGDRALSEQFF. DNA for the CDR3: TGTGCCAGCAGGGGAGACAGGGCACTGAGTGAGCAGTTCTTC.

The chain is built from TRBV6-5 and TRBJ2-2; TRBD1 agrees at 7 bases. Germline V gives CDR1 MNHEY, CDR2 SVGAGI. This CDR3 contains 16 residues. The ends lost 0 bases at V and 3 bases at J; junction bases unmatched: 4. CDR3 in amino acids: CASSYSDRRYTGELFF. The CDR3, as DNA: TGTGCCAGCAGTTACTCGGACAGGCGTTACACCGGGGAGCTGTTTTTT.

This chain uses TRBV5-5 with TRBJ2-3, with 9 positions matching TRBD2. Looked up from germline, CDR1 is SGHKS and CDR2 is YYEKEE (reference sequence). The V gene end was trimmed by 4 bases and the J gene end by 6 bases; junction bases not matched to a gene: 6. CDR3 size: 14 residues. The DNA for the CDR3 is TGTGCCAGCAGCCGTAGCGGGAGAAGGGATACGCAGTATTTT. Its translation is CASSRSGRRDTQYF. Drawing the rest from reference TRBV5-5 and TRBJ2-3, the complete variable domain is DAGVTQSPTHLIKTRGQQVTLRCSPISGHKSVSWYQQVLGQGPQFIFQYYEKEERGRGNFPDRFSARQFPNYSSELNVNALLLGDSALYLCASSRSGRRDTQYFGPGTRLTVL.

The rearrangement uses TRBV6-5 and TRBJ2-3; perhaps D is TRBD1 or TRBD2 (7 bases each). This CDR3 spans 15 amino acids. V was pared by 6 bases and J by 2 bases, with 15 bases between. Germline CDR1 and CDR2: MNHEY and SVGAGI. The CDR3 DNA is TGTGCCAGCAGCCGCGGGGGACAGCACACAGATACGCAGTATTTT. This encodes CASSRGGQHTDTQYF.

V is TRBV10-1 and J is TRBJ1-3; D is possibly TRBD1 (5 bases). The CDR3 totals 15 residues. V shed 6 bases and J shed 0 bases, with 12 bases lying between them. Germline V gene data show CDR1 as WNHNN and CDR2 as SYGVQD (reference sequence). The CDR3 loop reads CASSQGGTSGNTIYF. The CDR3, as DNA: TGCGCCAGCAGCCAGGGCGGCACCTCTGGAAACACCATATATTTT.

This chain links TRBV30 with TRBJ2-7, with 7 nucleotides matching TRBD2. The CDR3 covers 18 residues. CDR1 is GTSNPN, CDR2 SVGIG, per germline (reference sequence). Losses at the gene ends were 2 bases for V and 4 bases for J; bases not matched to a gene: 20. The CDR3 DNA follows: TGTGCCTGGAGTAGATCGGCGGGAGCATGGTTGGGGGGGTACGAGCAGTACTTC. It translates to CAWSRSAGAWLGGYEQYF.

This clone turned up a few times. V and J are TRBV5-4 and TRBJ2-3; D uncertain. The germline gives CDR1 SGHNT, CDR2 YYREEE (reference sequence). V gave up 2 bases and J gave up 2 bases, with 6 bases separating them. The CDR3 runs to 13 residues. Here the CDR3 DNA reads TGTGCCAGCAGCTTTGGTCTCACAGATACGCAGTATTTT. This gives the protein CASSFGLTDTQYF.